This T cell receptor beta chain was found in a study of untreated major depressive disorder. Points from the study as a whole: CD4+ T cells from depressed patients used TRBV05-01 (Vbeta 5.1) more often than controls.

Clones were sequenced by immunoSEQ multiplex PCR, and TCRdb holds only the in-frame ones, with some missing. The data hold about 19,000 clones, with approximately 92% observed a single time. Germline V gene lookup returns CDR1 SGHDT and CDR2 YYEEEE. The CDR3 is made up of 13 amino acids. The V and J ends lost 3 bases and 8 bases respectively, with 12 bases between them. Turning to this clone: The target antigen is unknown.

J is TRBJ2-1 and V is TRBV5-6; D unresolved. The sequence came from a middle-aged woman with major depressive disorder. Sequenced material: CD4+ T cells from PBMCs. The CDR3 nucleotides read TGTGCCAGCAGCTACCTGATGGGCTATGAGCAGTTCTTC. Amino acid sequence: CASSYLMGYEQFF.